This is a list of T cell receptor beta chains from one sample in a study of cytomegalovirus exposure and HLA in healthy donors. Only in-frame clones appear in the TCRdb table, and some are missing; sequencing was by immunoSEQ multiplex PCR. There are about 150,000 clones in the sample; about three quarters occur only once, and approximately 1.5% lies in the top ten. The sequenced material came from PBMCs. These receptors came from a woman in her thirties in good health and CMV-seronegative. Each CDR3 is given with its conserved first and last residue. A D gene is named only where the DNA matches it firmly. The listing skips clone size in some rows; elsewhere it reads once, few, many or a size class.

>.|TRBD1|TRBJ1-1|TRBV7-2
TGTGCCAGCAGCCAACAGGCCAGGGGGGCTTTCTTT
CASSQQARGAFF
>.|.|TRBJ1-6|TRBV2
TGTGCCAGCAGCCCCCGACACCTCAATTCACCCCTCCACTTT
CASSPRHLNSPLHF
>.|TRBD1|TRBJ1-5|TRBV6-1
TGTGCCAGCAGCACAGGGGGTCTTAGGAATCAGCCCCAGCATTTT
CASSTGGLRNQPQHF
>once|TRBD1|TRBJ2-7|TRBV18
TGTGCCAGCTCACCGACAGGGACCTACGAGCAGTACTTC
CASSPTGTYEQYF
>.|TRBD1|TRBJ1-5|TRBV27
TGTGCCAGCAGGGAGGGGACAGGGGGCATTAGCAATCAGCCCCAGCATTTT
CASREGTGGISNQPQHF
>.|.|TRBJ2-7|TRBV27
TGTGCCAGCAGTTTATGGCAGTCCTACGAGCAGTACTTC
CASSLWQSYEQYF
>few|TRBD1|TRBJ1-1|TRBV6-1
TGTGCCAGCAGTTCCCAGGGGGCTGTGAACACTGAAGCTTTCTTT
CASSSQGAVNTEAFF
>.|.|TRBJ2-7|TRBV7-3
TGTGCCAGCAGCATGTGGGCCTCCTACGAGCAGTACTTC
CASSMWASYEQYF
>.|.|TRBJ1-1|TRBV6-1
TGTGCCAGCAGTGAAGGGACAGCTAGAGTTGAAGCTTTCTTT
CASSEGTARVEAFF
>few|.|TRBJ1-4|TRBV15
TGTGCCACCGTCCAGAGGACGGCTGGACTAAACGAAAAACTGTTTTTT
CATVQRTAGLNEKLFF
>.|TRBD2|TRBJ2-1|TRBV15
TGTGCCACCAGCAGAGGACTAGCGGGGTCGGGTGAGCAGTTCTTC
CATSRGLAGSGEQFF
>.|.|TRBJ1-5|TRBV6-5
TGTGCCAGCAGTAGAGAGGCCGAGGGGGCCCAGCATTTT
CASSREAEGAQHF
>.|TRBD2|TRBJ2-5|TRBV5-1
TGCGCCAGCAGCTTGGTTCTAGCGGAACAAGAGACCCAGTACTTC
CASSLVLAEQETQYF
>.|TRBD2|TRBJ2-3|TRBV19
TGTGCCACCCTTCCTAGCGGGGGGGCTGCAGATACGCAGTATTTT
CATLPSGGAADTQYF
>.|TRBD1|TRBJ2-1|TRBV19
TGTGCCAGTAGTATATCCCTTGTCACCACGAGGGGGCGATTCAATGAGCAGTTCTTC
CASSISLVTTRGRFNEQFF
>.|.|TRBJ1-1|TRBV18
TGTGCCAGCTCACCGCAGGGGATGACGAACACTGAAGCTTTCTTT
CASSPQGMTNTEAFF
>.|TRBD1|TRBJ2-7|TRBV7-2
TGTGCCAGCAGCTTAGCGAGGGGGACAGGGGACCACGAGCAGTACTTC
CASSLARGTGDHEQYF
>.|TRBD1|TRBJ1-1|TRBV19
TGTGCCAGTAATAACCGGGACAGGGCCCTGGGAGCTTTCTTT
CASNNRDRALGAFF
>.|.|TRBJ1-2|TRBV6-4
TGTGCCAGCAGTGACTATCATGGGACAAGCTATGGCTACACCTTC
CASSDYHGTSYGYTF
>.|.|TRBJ1-6|TRBV2
TGTGCCAGCAGTGAAGGGGTAAGGGGTTGGGATTCACCCCTCCACTTT
CASSEGVRGWDSPLHF
>.|.|TRBJ1-1|TRBV14
TGTGCCAGCAGCCAAAAGAGAACAGCGGCAGCTTTCTTT
CASSQKRTAAAFF
>.|.|TRBJ1-1|TRBV18
TGTGCCAGCTCACAAGGGGTGAACACTGAAGCTTTCTTT
CASSQGVNTEAFF
>.|.|TRBJ1-5|TRBV6-6
TGTGCCAGCAGTTACTCCCGCGGGGCCCAGCATTTT
CASSYSRGAQHF
>.|.|TRBJ1-5|TRBV6-5
TGTGCCAGCAGTTACGATAGGGGTGACAATCAGCCCCAGCATTTT
CASSYDRGDNQPQHF
>.|.|TRBJ1-2|TRBV28
TGTGCCAGCAGTCCAAGGCACGGGGGGATCGGTGGCTACACCTTC
CASSPRHGGIGGYTF
>once|.|TRBJ1-2|TRBV6-5
TGTGCCAGCAGTTATGGGCCTAACTATGGCTACACCTTC
CASSYGPNYGYTF
>once|.|TRBJ2-7|TRBV2
TGTGCCAGCCAGTACAGGGAAGCTTACGAGCAGTACTTC
CASQYREAYEQYF
>few|.|TRBJ1-5|TRBV27
TGTGCCAGCAAGTTGGAGGGATATAGCAATCAGCCCCAGCATTTT
CASKLEGYSNQPQHF
>.|TRBD1|TRBJ1-1|TRBV7-9
TGTGCCAGCAGTTTTAGGACAGGGGGCGGGAACACTGAAGCTTTCTTT
CASSFRTGGGNTEAFF
>.|.|TRBJ1-1|TRBV7-3
TGTGCCAGCAGCCGCCTTGCGCGGACTGAAGCTTTCTTT
CASSRLARTEAFF
>.|.|TRBJ1-6|TRBV7-2
TGTGCCAGCAGCCGAGGCGGAACGAGCTCCTATAATTCACCCCTCCACTTT
CASSRGGTSSYNSPLHF
>.|.|TRBJ1-2|TRBV13
TGTGCCAGCAGATACTCCGGGTCCACCACGGGCTACACCTTC
CASRYSGSTTGYTF
>.|.|TRBJ2-7|TRBV20-1
TGCAGTGCTCATAGACAGCTCGAGCAGTACTTC
CSAHRQLEQYF
>.|.|TRBJ1-1|TRBV23-1
TGCGCCAGCAGTCAATCGTATAGGGCAGGGGATGCCACTGAAGCTTTCTTT
CASSQSYRAGDATEAFF
>.|TRBD1|TRBJ2-7|TRBV7-3
TGTGCCAGCAGCTTAAAAGGGGGCGAATCCTACGAGCAGTACTTC
CASSLKGGESYEQYF
>.|.|TRBJ2-5|TRBV2
TGTGCCGGCAGTGATAGGAGGGATTACAAGATCGAGACCCAGTACTTC
CAGSDRRDYKIETQYF
>.|TRBD2|TRBJ2-1|TRBV6-1
TGTGCCAGCAGTGCCGGGACTAGCGGGGGGTACAATGAGCAGTTCTTC
CASSAGTSGGYNEQFF
>.|.|TRBJ1-2|TRBV2
TGTGCCAGCAGTGAATATCGTACAGGGACGGGAGGCTACACCTTC
CASSEYRTGTGGYTF
>few|.|TRBJ1-2|TRBV7-2
TGTGCCAGCAGCTTAAGTAACCTAAGAGGCTACACCTTC
CASSLSNLRGYTF
>.|.|TRBJ1-6|TRBV6-5
TGTGCCAGCAGTTATGGGGGCGCGGAGAATTCACCCCTCCACTTT
CASSYGGAENSPLHF
>.|TRBD1|TRBJ1-2|TRBV19
TGTGCCAGTAGTACCTCCCCGGGACAGGGAGGCTATGGCTACACCTTC
CASSTSPGQGGYGYTF
>.|.|TRBJ2-1|TRBV7-6
TGTGCCAGCAGCTTAGAAGGAGCGGGCAGCCACAATGAGCAGTTCTTC
CASSLEGAGSHNEQFF
>.|.|TRBJ2-7|TRBV15
TGTGCCACCAGCAGCGACAAGCCAGGGTGGAACGAGCAGTACTTC
CATSSDKPGWNEQYF
>once|TRBD2|TRBJ2-7|TRBV10-3
TGTGCCATCAGTGGCGCGGGGGCCTACGAGCAGTACTTC
CAISGAGAYEQYF
>.|TRBD1|TRBJ2-6|TRBV11-3
TGTGCCAGCAGCCGCAGTGGGACAGGCTTCTCTGGGGCCAACGTCCTGACTTTC
CASSRSGTGFSGANVLTF
>.|.|TRBJ1-1|TRBV9
TGTGCCAGCAGCTCCGGCCAGGGCTCTTGGGACACTGAAGCTTTCTTT
CASSSGQGSWDTEAFF
>once|TRBD1|TRBJ1-3|TRBV5-1
TGCGCCAGCAGCTTGGTGGGGACAGGGGACGGAAACACCATATATTTT
CASSLVGTGDGNTIYF
>.|.|TRBJ1-4|TRBV10-1
TGCGCCAGCAGTCCAGGGGAAGAAAGTGAAAAACTGTTTTTT
CASSPGEESEKLFF
>.|TRBD1|TRBJ2-7|TRBV15
TGTGCCACCAGCAGAGGTGACAGGGTTACCTACGAGCAGTACTTC
CATSRGDRVTYEQYF
>.|TRBD2|TRBJ2-3|TRBV5-1
TGCGCCAGCAGCTTGGCTAGCGGGGGGGGGCAAGATACGCAGTATTTT
CASSLASGGGQDTQYF
>many|TRBD1|TRBJ2-7|TRBV6-1
TGTGCCAGCAGTGCCTACCGGGGGACAGGCGCCTACGAGCAGTACTTC
CASSAYRGTGAYEQYF
>.|.|TRBJ1-3|TRBV9
TGTGCCAGCAGCGTAGGAGGGGGCTCTGGAAACACCATATATTTT
CASSVGGGSGNTIYF
>.|.|TRBJ1-2|TRBV6-5
TGTGCCAGCAGTGAAGACGAACAGGGAAATGGCTACACCTTC
CASSEDEQGNGYTF
>few|.|TRBJ1-6|TRBV7-2
TGTGCCAGCAGCCCGGGCGAGGTGGGGAGGACCCTCCACTTT
CASSPGEVGRTLHF